This section outlines one T cell receptor beta chain sequence together with its context. This sample is part of a study of shared clonotypes between healthy human individuals. The protocol was immunoSEQ multiplex PCR, while the TCRdb copy is restricted to in-frame clones and leaves out a portion. The sample yields about 550,000 clones, 95% seen once. Looked up from germline, CDR1 is SGHDT and CDR2 is YYEEEE. The CDR3 has 13 residues. CD45RO-negative cells were positively selected for CCR7, leaving out terminally differentiated effector memory CD45RA+ cells. The sequencing input was naive CD8+ T cells sorted from blood. The chain links TRBV5-6 to TRBJ2-5; 8 nucleotides match TRBD1. The DNA end lines up better with TRBJ2-7; the J call may be wrong. The TCR was taken from a woman younger than 45 in good health. Here the CDR3 DNA reads TGTGCCAGCGGGAGGACAGGGTTGGCCGAGCAGTACTTC. Translated, it gives CASGRTGLAEQYF.